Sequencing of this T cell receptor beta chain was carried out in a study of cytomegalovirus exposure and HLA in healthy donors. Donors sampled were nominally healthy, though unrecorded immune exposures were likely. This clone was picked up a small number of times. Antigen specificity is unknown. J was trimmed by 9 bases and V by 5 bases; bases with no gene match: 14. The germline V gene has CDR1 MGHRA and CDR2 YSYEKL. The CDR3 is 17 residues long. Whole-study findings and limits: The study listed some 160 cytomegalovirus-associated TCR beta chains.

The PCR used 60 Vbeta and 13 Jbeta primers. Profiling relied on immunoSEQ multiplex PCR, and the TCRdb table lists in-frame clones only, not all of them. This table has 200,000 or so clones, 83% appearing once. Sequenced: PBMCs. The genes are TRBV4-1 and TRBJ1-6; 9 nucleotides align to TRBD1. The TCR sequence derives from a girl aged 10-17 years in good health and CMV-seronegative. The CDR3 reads CASSDLAGTGNGSPLHF. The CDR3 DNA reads TGCGCCAGCAGCGATCTTGCCGGGACAGGGAACGGTTCACCCCTCCACTTT.